This T cell receptor beta chain is drawn from a study of CD8 T cells in Susac syndrome (dated by TCRdb to about 2019). Some background on the complete study: The study used repertoire sequencing to test whether antigen drove CD8+ T cell activation and differentiation in Susac syndrome. The study compared CD8+ T cell repertoire clonality among roughly eleven healthy donors, around 14 Susac syndrome patients and fewer than 19 multiple sclerosis patients.

The CDR3 contains 16 residues, cysteine and phenylalanine counted. This entry keeps only the CDR3 DNA: 48 bases, framed from base 1. CDR1 and CDR2 are drawn from the germline V gene: SGHTA, FQGNSA. Trimming takes 1 base off V and 7 bases off J; junction bases not matched to a gene: 11. The full study reports these points: The TCR sequencing and HLA analysis was acknowledged to have included a relatively small number of individuals.

RNA was extracted using the RNeasy kit, and about 0.45 to 1 ug of the RNA was reverse transcribed with random hexamers. The immunoSEQ multiplex PCR assay, covering 54 Vbeta and 13 Jbeta segments, was used to amplify TCR beta CDR3 regions. PCR amplification bias was corrected by using a synthetic template baseline for primer optimization and computational correction. Concerning the study's data processing: Reads were annotated to V, D and J genes per IMGT and analyzed with immunoSEQ Analyzer, keeping only productive sequences. Clonality was calculated as one minus the Shannon entropy normalized by log2 of the number of productive unique sequences. Public and private clones were assessed among the 100 most prevalent clones of each patient and control. Clones were defined as Susac-specific when absent from the healthy and MS cohorts, from approximately 1,100 published viral clones and from other ImmuneACCESS disease sequences. TCRdb reran the public reads through fastp at Q25 and MiXCR, keeping productive beta chains. Each record represents a unique CDR3 protein, reported with the most common genes and DNA among its rows. V and J calls and clone size were set by TCRdb, not the authors. The table for this sample lists 90,000 to 150,000 distinct CDR3 sequences; around 90% of them were counted only once. The top ten clones comprise roughly 0.11% of the sample.

In the case of this clonotype: This receptor's antigen is unknown. No base qualities exist here, and no much larger clone lies one base off it.

Peripheral blood CD8+ and CD4+ T cells from healthy donors, Susac syndrome patients and multiple sclerosis patients were profiled using high-throughput TCR beta sequencing. The healthy donors served as controls matched for age and sex. Bulk CD8+ and CD4+ T cells were purified by magnetic negative isolation, while CD8+ TEMRA cells were enriched using FACS. Blood was drawn into EDTA tubes, processed within 24 hours, and PBMCs were isolated by density gradient centrifugation. PBMCs intended for TCR sequencing were frozen in liquid nitrogen and were later thawed in a 37 degrees C water bath. The sorted or isolated CD4+, CD8+ and CD8+ TEMRA cells had a purity of 90% or higher.

Sequenced material: CD8+ T cells from PBMCs. This receptor was identified in a human donor in good health. The rearranged segments are TRBV7-2 and TRBJ1-2, with 8 bases matching TRBD1. CDR3 loop: CASSLGGRQGAIGYTF. The nucleotide sequence is TGTGCCAGCAGCTTAGGGGGAAGGCAGGGGGCGATTGGCTACACCTTC. Extended through the reference TRBV7-2 and TRBJ1-2 proteins, this CDR3 yields the full variable domain: GAGVSQSPSNKVTEKGKDVELRCDPISGHTALYWYRQSLGQGLEFLIYFQGNSAPDKSGLPSDRFSAERTGGSVSTLTIQRTQQEDSAVYLCASSLGGRQGAIGYTFGSGTRLTVV.